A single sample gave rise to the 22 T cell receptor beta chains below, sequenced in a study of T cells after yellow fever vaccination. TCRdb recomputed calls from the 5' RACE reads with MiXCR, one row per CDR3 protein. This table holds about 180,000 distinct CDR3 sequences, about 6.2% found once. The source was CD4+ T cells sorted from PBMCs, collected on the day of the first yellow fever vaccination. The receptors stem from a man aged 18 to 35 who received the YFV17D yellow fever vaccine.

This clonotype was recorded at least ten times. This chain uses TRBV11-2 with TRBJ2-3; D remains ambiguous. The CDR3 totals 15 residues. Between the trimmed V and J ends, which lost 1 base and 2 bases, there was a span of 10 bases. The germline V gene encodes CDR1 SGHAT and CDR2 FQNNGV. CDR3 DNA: TGTGCCAGCAGCTTAGCCCTGGGCAACACAGATACGCAGTATTTT. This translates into CASSLALGNTDTQYF.

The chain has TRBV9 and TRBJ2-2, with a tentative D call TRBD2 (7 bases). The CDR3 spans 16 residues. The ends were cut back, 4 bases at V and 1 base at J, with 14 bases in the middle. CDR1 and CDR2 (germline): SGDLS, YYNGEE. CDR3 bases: TGTGCCAGCAGCAAGGGGGGGGGATGGAACACCGGGGAGCTGTTTTTT. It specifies CASSKGGGWNTGELFF.

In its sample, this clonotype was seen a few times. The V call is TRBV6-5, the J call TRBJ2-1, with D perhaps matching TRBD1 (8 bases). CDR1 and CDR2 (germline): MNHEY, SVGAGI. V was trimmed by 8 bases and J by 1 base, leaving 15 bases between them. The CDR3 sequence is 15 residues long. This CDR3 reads CASSGQGGSYNEQFF. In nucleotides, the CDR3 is TGTGCCAGCTCCGGACAGGGAGGGTCCTACAATGAGCAGTTCTTC.

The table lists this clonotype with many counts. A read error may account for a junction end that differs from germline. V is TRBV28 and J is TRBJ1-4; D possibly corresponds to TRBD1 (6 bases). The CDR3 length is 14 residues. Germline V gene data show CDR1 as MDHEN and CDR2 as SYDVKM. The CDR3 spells CASRRDISVPTANF. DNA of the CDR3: TGTGCCAGCAGGCGGGACATTTCTGTACCCACGGCGAATTTT.

The DNA for the CDR3 is TGTGCCAGCAGACAGACAGGGACAAACACCGGGGAGCTGTTTTTT. Protein sequence: CASRQTGTNTGELFF. The rearrangement joins TRBV6-1 to TRBJ2-2; 7 positions agree with TRBD1. Germline values: CDR1 MNHNS, CDR2 SASEGT. This CDR3 has 15 residues. Trimming removed 6 bases from V and 2 bases from J; junction bases left unmatched: 6.

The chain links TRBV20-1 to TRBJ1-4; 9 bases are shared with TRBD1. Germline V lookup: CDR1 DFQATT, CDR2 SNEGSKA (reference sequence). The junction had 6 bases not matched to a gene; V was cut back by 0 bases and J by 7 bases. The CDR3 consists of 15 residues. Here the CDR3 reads CSARDPGTGSEKLFF. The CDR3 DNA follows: TGCAGTGCTAGAGATCCAGGGACAGGGAGTGAAAAACTGTTTTTT.

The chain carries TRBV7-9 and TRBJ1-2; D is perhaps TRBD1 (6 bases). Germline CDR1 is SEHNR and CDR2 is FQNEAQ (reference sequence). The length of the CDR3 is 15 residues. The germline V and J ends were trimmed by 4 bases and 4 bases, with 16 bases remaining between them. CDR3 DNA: TGTGCCAGCAGCTCTTCCCGGGGACACTCCTATGGCTACACCTTC. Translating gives CASSSSRGHSYGYTF.

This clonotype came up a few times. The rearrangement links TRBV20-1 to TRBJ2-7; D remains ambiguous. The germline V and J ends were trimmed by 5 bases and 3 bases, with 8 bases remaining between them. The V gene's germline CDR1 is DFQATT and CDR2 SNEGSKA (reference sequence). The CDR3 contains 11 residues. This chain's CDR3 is CSALGLYEQYV. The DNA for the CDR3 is TGCAGTGCTCTTGGTCTCTACGAGCAGTACGTC.

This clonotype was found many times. CDR3 DNA: TGCGCCAGCAGCTTGGTACAGGGAAACTACAATGAGCAGTTCTTC. Protein: CASSLVQGNYNEQFF. V gene TRBV5-1 combines with J gene TRBJ2-1; D is perhaps TRBD1 (6 bases). With 0 bases removed from V and 3 bases from J, the gap between germline ends came to 10 bases. CDR3 length: 15 residues. Per the germline V gene, CDR1 is SGHRS and CDR2 is YFSETQ.

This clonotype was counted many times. CDR3 nucleotides: TGTGCCAGCAGTTACTCTATCGGAAACACCATATATTTT. Translating gives CASSYSIGNTIYF. The V and J genes are TRBV6-5 and TRBJ1-3; no firm D call. In germline, CDR1 is MNHEY, CDR2 SVGAGI. Trimming removed 0 bases from V and 4 bases from J, with 4 bases in between. The CDR3 covers 13 residues.

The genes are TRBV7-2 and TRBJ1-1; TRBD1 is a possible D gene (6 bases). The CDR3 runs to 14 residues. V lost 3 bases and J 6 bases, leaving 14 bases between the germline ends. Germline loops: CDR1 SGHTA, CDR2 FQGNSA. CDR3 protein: CASSFGRGPAEAFF. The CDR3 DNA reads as TGTGCCAGCAGCTTTGGTCGGGGGCCGGCTGAAGCTTTCTTT.

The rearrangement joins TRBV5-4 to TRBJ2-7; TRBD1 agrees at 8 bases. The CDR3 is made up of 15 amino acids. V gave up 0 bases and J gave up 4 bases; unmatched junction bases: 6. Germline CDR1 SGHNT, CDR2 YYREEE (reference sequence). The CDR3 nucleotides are TGTGCCAGCAGCTTGGTGGACAGGGTGGGGTACGAGCAGTACTTC. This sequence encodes CASSLVDRVGYEQYF.

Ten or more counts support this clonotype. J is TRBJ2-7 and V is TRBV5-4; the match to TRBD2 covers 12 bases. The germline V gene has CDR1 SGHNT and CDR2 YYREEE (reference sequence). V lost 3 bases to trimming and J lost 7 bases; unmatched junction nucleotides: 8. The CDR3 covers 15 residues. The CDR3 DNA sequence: TGTGCCAGCAGCTCCCGACTAGCGGGGGTAGGGGAGCAGTACTTC. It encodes CASSSRLAGVGEQYF. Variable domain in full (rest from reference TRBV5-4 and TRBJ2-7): ETGVTQSPTHLIKTRGQQVTLRCSSQSGHNTVSWYQQALGQGPQFIFQYYREEENGRGNFPPRFSGLQFPNYSSELNVNALELDDSALYLCASSSRLAGVGEQYFGPGTRLTVT.

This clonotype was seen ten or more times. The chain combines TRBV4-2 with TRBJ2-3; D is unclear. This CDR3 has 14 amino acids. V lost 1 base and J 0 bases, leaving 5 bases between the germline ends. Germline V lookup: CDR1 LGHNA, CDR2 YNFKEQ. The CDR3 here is CASSQVSSTDTQYF. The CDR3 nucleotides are TGTGCCAGCAGCCAAGTCTCTAGCACAGATACGCAGTATTTT.

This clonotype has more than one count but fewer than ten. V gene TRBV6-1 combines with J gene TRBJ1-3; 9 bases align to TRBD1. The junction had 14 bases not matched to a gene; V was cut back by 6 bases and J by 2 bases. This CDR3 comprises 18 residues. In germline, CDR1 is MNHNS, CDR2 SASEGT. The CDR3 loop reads CASSHPRTGGETGNTIYF. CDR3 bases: TGTGCCAGCAGCCACCCCCGTACAGGGGGCGAAACTGGAAACACCATATATTTT.

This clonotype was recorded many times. The CDR3 sequence is CASSEYGAGTGSTDTQYF. DNA for the CDR3: TGTGCCAGCAGTGAATATGGCGCAGGGACAGGGTCGACAGATACGCAGTATTTT. The chain joins TRBV25-1 to TRBJ2-3; 9 bases map to TRBD1. Unmatched junction bases numbered 10, after V lost 0 bases and J lost 3 bases. CDR1 and CDR2 (germline): MGHDK, SYGVNS. The CDR3 covers 18 residues.

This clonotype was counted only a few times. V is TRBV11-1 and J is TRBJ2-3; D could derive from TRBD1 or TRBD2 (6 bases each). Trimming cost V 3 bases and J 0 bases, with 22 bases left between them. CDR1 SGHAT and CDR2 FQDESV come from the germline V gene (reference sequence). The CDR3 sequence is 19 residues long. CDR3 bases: TGTGCCAGCAGCTTGCCCAGAAGGGTCTCGGGGGCAAGCACAGATACGCAGTATTTT. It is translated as CASSLPRRVSGASTDTQYF.

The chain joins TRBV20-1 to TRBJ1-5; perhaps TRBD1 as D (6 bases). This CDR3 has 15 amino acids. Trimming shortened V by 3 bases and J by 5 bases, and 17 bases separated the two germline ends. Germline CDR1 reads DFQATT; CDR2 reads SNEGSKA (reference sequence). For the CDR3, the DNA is TGCAGTGCTAGTCCGGCCGGGGGGCCGGATCAGCCCCAGCATTTT. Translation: CSASPAGGPDQPQHF.

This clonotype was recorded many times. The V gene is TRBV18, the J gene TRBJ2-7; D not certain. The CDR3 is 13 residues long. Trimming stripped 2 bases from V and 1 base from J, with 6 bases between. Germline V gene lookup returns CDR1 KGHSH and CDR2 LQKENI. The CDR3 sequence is CASSPSQSYEQYV. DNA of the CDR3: TGTGCCAGCTCACCATCGCAATCCTACGAGCAGTACGTC.

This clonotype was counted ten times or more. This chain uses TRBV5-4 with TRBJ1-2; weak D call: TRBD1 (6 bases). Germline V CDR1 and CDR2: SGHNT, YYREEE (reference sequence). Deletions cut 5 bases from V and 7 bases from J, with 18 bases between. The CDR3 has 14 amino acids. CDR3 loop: CASSYLGRGFGYTF. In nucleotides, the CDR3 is TGTGCCAGCAGTTATCTCGGCAGGGGCTTTGGCTACACCTTC.

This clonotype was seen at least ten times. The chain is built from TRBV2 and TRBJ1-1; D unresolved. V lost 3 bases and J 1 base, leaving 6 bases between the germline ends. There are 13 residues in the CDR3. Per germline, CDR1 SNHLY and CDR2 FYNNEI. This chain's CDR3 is CASSDFENTEAFF. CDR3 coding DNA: TGTGCCAGCAGTGATTTCGAGAACACTGAAGCTTTCTTT.

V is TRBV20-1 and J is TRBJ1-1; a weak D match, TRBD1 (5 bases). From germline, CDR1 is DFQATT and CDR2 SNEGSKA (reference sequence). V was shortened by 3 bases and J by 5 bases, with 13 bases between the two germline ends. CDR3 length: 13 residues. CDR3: CSARYGGETEAFF. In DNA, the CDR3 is TGCAGTGCTAGGTATGGAGGGGAGACTGAAGCTTTCTTT.